Below are 17 T cell receptor beta chains sequenced from a single sample in a study of T cells in Graves' hyperthyroidism and ophthalmopathy. Amplified TCR beta CDR3 regions derived from RNA transcripts. The HTBI set primed first-round TCR CDR3 RT-PCR. TCRdb fed the multiplex PCR reads into MiXCR, producing one record per CDR3 protein. The sample records hundreds of thousands of distinct CDR3 sequences, just over 45% being singletons. Source material: peripheral blood or thyroid tissue (not recorded which). The origin of the receptors is a woman under 30 with Graves' hyperthyroidism.

The V and J genes are TRBV10-3 and TRBJ1-5, with a weak D call TRBD1 (5 bases). In germline, CDR1 is ENHRY, CDR2 SYGVKD. V lost 2 bases, J lost 14 bases, and 22 bases lay in between. This CDR3 has 15 residues. DNA of the CDR3: TGTGCCATCAGTGAGGGAACTAGCGGGAGGGACTACGAGCATTTT. Its protein is CAISEGTSGRDYEHF.

The chain combines TRBV25-1 with TRBJ1-6; 9 positions agree with TRBD1. The CDR3 extends over 14 amino acids. Looked up from germline, CDR1 is MGHDK and CDR2 is SYGVNS. The V segment lost 7 bases and the J segment 7 bases; nucleotides outside the gene matches: 5. DNA for the CDR3: TGTGCCAGCATCCAACAGGGGGCGAATTCACCCCTCCACTTT. It yields the protein CASIQQGANSPLHF.

The sample holds many counts of this clonotype. V is TRBV20-1 and J is TRBJ1-2, with D possibly matching TRBD1 (6 bases). Germline CDR1 DFQATT, CDR2 SNEGSKA (reference sequence). V dropped 3 bases and J dropped 6 bases, with 14 bases sitting between them. This CDR3 contains 13 residues. The CDR3 here is CSARQGSLDGYTF. The CDR3 bases are TGCAGTGCTAGGCAGGGGAGCTTGGATGGCTACACCTTC.

The chain employs TRBV25-1 and TRBJ2-5, with TRBD2 matching over 7 bases. The CDR3 totals 14 residues. V was clipped by 4 bases and J by 4 bases; unmatched bases: 6. Per the germline V gene, CDR1 is MGHDK and CDR2 is SYGVNS. Here the CDR3 reads CASSARAGLETQYF. The CDR3 coding sequence is TGTGCCAGCAGTGCCCGAGCGGGACTAGAGACCCAGTACTTC.

In this sample, this clonotype turned up a few times. The chain couples TRBV7-3 to TRBJ2-7, with 14 bases that match TRBD2. Per germline, CDR1 SGHTA and CDR2 FQGTGA. J lost 5 bases, V lost 4 bases, and 4 bases had no gene match. The CDR3 consists of 15 residues. The CDR3 sequence: CASSSTSGRADEQYF. Written as DNA, the CDR3 is TGTGCCAGCAGCTCGACTAGCGGGAGGGCCGACGAGCAGTACTTC.

This clonotype was counted a few times. DNA for the CDR3: TGTGCCAGCAGCCCTTGGGGGGGGGTGAGAGGCGAGCAGTACTTC. Translation gives CASSPWGGVRGEQYF. The chain carries TRBV7-2 and TRBJ2-7; 7 nucleotides agree with TRBD2. The CDR3 length is 15 residues. Trimming took 5 bases from V and 6 from J; bases not matched to a gene: 13. Germline CDR1 and CDR2: SGHTA and FQGNSA.

Points on this clonotype: A much larger clone differs from this one at a single base, so this may be a read error. In this CDR3 the conserved last residue, phenylalanine or tryptophan, is missing, so a read error is likely. The chain links TRBV2 to TRBJ1-1, with 7 positions matching TRBD1. This CDR3 region has 14 residues. The junction had 6 bases not matched to a gene; V was cut back by 3 bases and J by 5 bases. The V gene's germline CDR1 is SNHLY and CDR2 FYNNEI. DNA for the CDR3: TGTGCCAGCAGTGAGGAGGGGGCGCAAACTGAAGCTTTCCTT. The encoded protein is CASSEEGAQTEAFL.

Turning to this clonotype: The conserved phenylalanine or tryptophan is not found at the CDR3 terminus, so this likely reflects a read error. This sequence joins TRBV7-2 and TRBJ2-7; D gene uncertain. CDR1 SGHTA and CDR2 FQGNSA come from the germline V gene. Trimming removed 5 bases at V and 0 bases at J, with 14 bases between. The CDR3 length is 15 residues. CDR3 nucleotides: TGTGCCAGCAGCCCAGCCGGAGCTGGCTCCTACGAGCAGTACTCC. Its translation: CASSPAGAGSYEQYS.

Worth noting for this clonotype: In this CDR3 the conserved last residue, phenylalanine or tryptophan, is missing, so a read error is likely. This sequence joins TRBV7-2 and TRBJ2-7; D remains ambiguous. Germline CDR1 is SGHTA and CDR2 is FQGNSA. Trimming removed 3 bases from V and 7 bases from J, with 13 bases in between. The CDR3 has 13 residues. The CDR3 spells CASSFNQAGEQYL. CDR3 DNA: TGTGCCAGCAGCTTTAACCAGGCTGGTGAGCAGTACCTC.

This clonotype has a handful of counts. The chain employs TRBV7-9 and TRBJ1-6, with D perhaps matching TRBD1 (5 bases). The CDR3 spans 14 residues. Trimming took 6 bases from V and 9 from J, leaving 15 bases between them. Germline V lookup: CDR1 SEHNR, CDR2 FQNEAQ (reference sequence). CDR3 coding DNA: TGTGCCAGCAGTTTGATCAGGGTGGGTTCACCCCTCCACTTT. It specifies CASSLIRVGSPLHF.

V and J are TRBV7-3 and TRBJ1-4; D uncertain. Between the trimmed V and J ends, which lost 5 bases and 7 bases, there was a span of 14 bases. Germline CDR1 SGHTA, CDR2 FQGTGA. This CDR3 spans 14 amino acids. This chain's CDR3 is CASSVGGSGEKLFF. As DNA, the CDR3 is TGTGCCAGCAGCGTCGGAGGGAGTGGTGAAAAACTGTTTTTT.

This sequence joins TRBV20-1 and TRBJ1-2, with 7 bases aligning to TRBD1. The CDR3 covers 15 residues. Per germline, CDR1 DFQATT and CDR2 SNEGSKA (reference sequence). Germline trimming cut 6 bases from V and 0 bases from J; bases unmatched to any gene: 10. The CDR3: CSAPGQYTSNYGYTF. CDR3 nucleotides: TGCAGTGCGCCGGGACAGTATACCTCTAACTATGGCTACACCTTC.

The rearrangement joins TRBV2 to TRBJ1-5; TRBD1 agrees at 12 bases. The ends lost 4 bases at V and 0 bases at J; junction bases unmatched: 7. The CDR3 is 18 residues long. Germline CDR1 reads SNHLY; CDR2 reads FYNNEI. The CDR3 sequence: CASSAGQGARNSNQPQHF. The DNA of the CDR3 is TGTGCCAGCAGTGCGGGACAGGGGGCGAGAAATAGCAATCAGCCCCAGCATTTT.

The rearrangement uses TRBV7-6 and TRBJ1-1, with D unresolved. Germline CDR1 SGHVS, CDR2 FNYEAQ. The CDR3 covers 13 residues. V was shortened by 6 bases and J by 0 bases, with 8 bases between the two germline ends. The CDR3 is CASSPMVNTEAFF. The CDR3 bases are TGTGCCAGCAGTCCCATGGTGAACACTGAAGCTTTCTTT.

This chain joins TRBV29-1 and TRBJ1-4; 8 positions match TRBD1. Germline assignment: CDR1 SQVTM and CDR2 ANQGSEA. Trimming at V came to 5 bases and at J to 8 bases, leaving 10 bases not matched to a gene. The CDR3 sequence is 14 residues long. CDR3 in amino acids: CSVHLGQEGEKLFF. The CDR3 coding sequence is TGCAGCGTTCACCTGGGACAGGAGGGGGAAAAACTGTTTTTT. The full variable domain, in which reference TRBV29-1 and TRBJ1-4 provide the parts outside the CDR3, is SAVISQKPSRDICQRGTSLTIQCQVDSQVTMMFWYRQQPGQSLTLIATANQGSEATYESGFVIDKFPISRPNLTFSTLTVSNMSPEDSSIYLCSVHLGQEGEKLFFGSGTQLSVL.

This chain connects TRBV7-9 to TRBJ2-7, with 9 bases that match TRBD1. J was trimmed by 2 bases and V by 1 base; bases with no gene match: 3. The CDR3 is 15 residues long. CDR1 is SEHNR, CDR2 FQNEAQ, per germline (reference sequence). CDR3: CASSLVGDRAYEQYF. The CDR3 region has the DNA TGTGCCAGCAGCTTAGTAGGGGACAGGGCCTACGAGCAGTACTTC.

This clonotype was counted a few times. CDR3 nucleotide sequence: TGTGCCAGCAGCCCCCGAGGGGGACAATCCTACGAGCAGTACTTC. This codes for CASSPRGGQSYEQYF. The chain combines TRBV2 with TRBJ2-7; tentatively, D is TRBD1 (6 bases). Deletions cut 6 bases from V and 1 base from J, with 16 bases between. Per the germline V gene, CDR1 is SNHLY and CDR2 is FYNNEI. The CDR3 is made up of 15 amino acids. Based on the CDR3 plus reference TRBV2 and TRBJ2-7, the full variable domain is EPEVTQTPSHQVTQMGQEVILRCVPISNHLYFYWYRQILGQKVEFLVSFYNNEISEKSEIFDDQFSVERPDGSNFTLKIRSTKLEDSAMYFCASSPRGGQSYEQYFGPGTRLTVT.